This note documents a single T cell receptor (beta chain) sequence. What it recognizes is unknown. The junction departs from germline at one end; a sequencing error may be responsible. Three rounds of nested PCR, following a modified ARM-PCR protocol, produced the TCRbeta library. A single record per CDR3 protein comes from TCRdb applying MiXCR to the multiplex PCR reads. The sample has tens of thousands of distinct CDR3 sequences; approximately 70% are singletons. The template was RNA from unsorted bulk tissue. Newly diagnosed lung cancer patients had thoracic surgery in China, August–November 2014, without prior chemotherapy. The data were taken from a study of tumor and adjacent non-tumor tissue in lung cancer. Study context: Histology: under 15 adenocarcinoma, a couple of squamous cell carcinoma, 1 small cell lung cancer.

Study conclusions and caveats: Tumor repertoires had a smaller top 100 clone share than normal lung. Patients with more diverse tumor TCRs had worse survival.

The germline V gene encodes CDR1 SQVTM and CDR2 ANQGSEA. CDR3 length: 13 residues. The sequence was obtained from a man aged 60 to 69 with non-small cell lung cancer. Material for sequencing was lung tumor tissue. The chain combines TRBV29-1 with TRBJ1-2; a weak D match, TRBD1 (5 bases). The CDR3 DNA reads as TGCAGCGTTGGCCGTGGGGCGAACTATGACTACACCTTC. Translating gives CSVGRGANYDYTF.